This T cell receptor beta chain was sequenced for a study of siplizumab effects on memory and regulatory T cells. Study results and caveats: Memory T cells appeared less diverse than naive cells, which seemed to contribute substantially to alloresponse. A naive or memory phenotype could not be assigned to roughly 75-95% of the proliferating CD4+ or CD8+ clones. Proof of suppressive function in proliferating Tregs from siplizumab cultures was not established.

With respect to this clone: The target antigen is unknown.

Method: immunoSEQ multiplex PCR; TCRdb's copy keeps in-frame clones and lacks some. The data contain approximately 100,000 clones, around 94% of them singletons. From germline, CDR1 is GTSNPN and CDR2 SVGIG (reference sequence). The CDR3 has 15 residues. V shed 2 bases, J shed 4 bases, and the junction held 5 bases outside the gene matches. The chain carries TRBV30 and TRBJ2-7, with 13 bases matching TRBD2. Sequencing input: Tregs sorted from blood. The TCR sequence derives from a human donor in good health. The chain's CDR3 is CAWSPRTSGSYEQYF. For the CDR3, the DNA is TGTGCCTGGAGTCCGCGGACTAGCGGGAGTTACGAGCAGTACTTC.